Shown below are 20 T cell receptor beta chains from a single sample sequenced in a study of cytomegalovirus exposure and HLA in healthy donors. 13 Jbeta primers and 60 Vbeta primers were used for the PCR. Method: immunoSEQ multiplex PCR; TCRdb's copy keeps in-frame clones and lacks some. Of some 150,000 clones listed, roughly four fifths are singletons. The source material was PBMCs. Source of these receptors: a man between 35 and 55 years old in good health and CMV-seronegative.

The chain combines TRBV19 with TRBJ2-7; D may be TRBD2 (6 bases). Germline CDR1 and CDR2: LNHDA and SQIVND (reference sequence). The CDR3 consists of 15 residues. V was pared by 5 bases and J by 2 bases, with 16 bases between. CDR3 nucleotide sequence: TGTGCCAGTAGTGCGATGGCGGGATCTACCTACGAGCAGTACTTC. Protein product: CASSAMAGSTYEQYF.

This chain joins TRBV7-2 and TRBJ1-3; a possible D gene is TRBD1 (5 bases). Trimming removed 1 base at V and 3 bases at J, with 13 bases between. Germline V gives CDR1 SGHTA, CDR2 FQGNSA. The CDR3 has 16 amino acids. The CDR3 sequence is CASSLVAGKGGNTIYF. In nucleotides, the CDR3 is TGTGCCAGCAGCTTAGTGGCAGGGAAGGGTGGAAACACCATATATTTT.

The chain uses TRBV29-1 and TRBJ1-2, with D uncertain. CDR3 length equals 15 residues. V lost 2 bases to trimming and J lost 8 bases, with 21 bases between them. CDR1 and CDR2 (germline): SQVTM, ANQGSEA. CDR3 coding DNA: TGCAGCGTTGAACGGGGTTCGGGAGGCCCTATCGGCTACACCTTC. Protein product: CSVERGSGGPIGYTF. Based on the CDR3 plus reference TRBV29-1 and TRBJ1-2, the full variable domain is SAVISQKPSRDICQRGTSLTIQCQVDSQVTMMFWYRQQPGQSLTLIATANQGSEATYESGFVIDKFPISRPNLTFSTLTVSNMSPEDSSIYLCSVERGSGGPIGYTFGSGTRLTVV.

The V gene is TRBV18, the J gene TRBJ2-5; TRBD2 matches at 9 bases. Germline loops: CDR1 KGHSH, CDR2 LQKENI. The CDR3 contains 17 residues. J gave up 2 bases and V 1 base, and 8 bases lay outside the gene matches. DNA of the CDR3: TGTGCCAGCTCACCACTTCAGGAGACTAGCGGACAAGAGACCCAGTACTTC. The encoded protein is CASSPLQETSGQETQYF.

This clone appeared once. This rearrangement joins TRBV19 to TRBJ1-2; 8 bases agree with TRBD1. Trimming took 7 bases from V and 5 from J; bases not matched to a gene: 3. The CDR3 length is 12 residues. The germline CDR1 and CDR2 sequences are LNHDA and SQIVND (reference sequence). The CDR3 sequence is CASTDREYGYTF. For the CDR3, the DNA is TGTGCCAGTACGGACAGGGAGTATGGCTACACCTTC.

The rearrangement uses TRBV18 and TRBJ2-3; TRBD1 is a possible D gene (7 bases). V lost 6 bases and J 1 base, leaving 11 bases between the germline ends. Germline CDR1 reads KGHSH; CDR2 reads LQKENI. The CDR3 length is 14 residues. The CDR3 is CASSRGTGTDTQYF. CDR3 DNA: TGTGCCAGCTCTCGCGGGACAGGCACAGATACGCAGTATTTT.

The chain recombines TRBV30 with TRBJ2-5, with D perhaps matching TRBD2 (6 bases). The end of the DNA is better explained by TRBJ2-7, so the J call may be wrong. The CDR3 runs to 14 residues. The germline V gene encodes CDR1 GTSNPN and CDR2 SVGIG (reference sequence). In DNA, the CDR3 is TGTGCCTGGAGCCGACGGGGGTTAGGGAGCGAGCAGTACTTC. Amino acid sequence: CAWSRRGLGSEQYF.

V and J are TRBV19 and TRBJ1-1; tentative D call: TRBD1 (6 bases). V shed 7 bases and J shed 3 bases, with 15 bases lying between them. Germline values: CDR1 LNHDA, CDR2 SQIVND (reference sequence). This CDR3 comprises 14 residues. CDR3 region: CASNVGTTYTEAFF. The CDR3 DNA follows: TGTGCCAGTAACGTCGGGACAACTTACACTGAAGCTTTCTTT.

This clone was found a few times. The chain couples TRBV14 to TRBJ2-5; D is ambiguous. CDR3 length: 13 residues. V lost 0 bases and J 4 bases, leaving 6 bases between the germline ends. Germline values: CDR1 SGHDN, CDR2 FVKESK. CDR3 region: CASSQELAETQYF. The CDR3 nucleotides are TGTGCCAGCAGCCAAGAATTGGCAGAGACCCAGTACTTC.

The gene calls are TRBV4-2 and TRBJ2-7; D not resolved. Germline loops: CDR1 LGHNA, CDR2 YNFKEQ. V lost 4 bases and J 3 bases, leaving 10 bases between the germline ends. The CDR3 has 13 residues. Written as DNA, the CDR3 is TGTGCCAGCAGCCCCCAGTCAGGCTACGAGCAGTACTTC. Its translation: CASSPQSGYEQYF.

The chain is built from TRBV9 and TRBJ2-2, with D possibly matching TRBD1 (5 bases). Trimming removed 0 bases at V and 4 bases at J, with 13 bases between. The CDR3 has 16 residues. Germline lookup yields CDR1 SGDLS and CDR2 YYNGEE. The chain's CDR3 is CASSVGWGSSTGELFF. CDR3 DNA: TGTGCCAGCAGCGTAGGCTGGGGCAGCTCCACCGGGGAGCTGTTTTTT. The full variable domain, in which reference TRBV9 and TRBJ2-2 provide the parts outside the CDR3, is DSGVTQTPKHLITATGQRVTLRCSPRSGDLSVYWYQQSLDQGLQFLIQYYNGEERAKGNILERFSAQQFPDLHSELNLSSLELGDSALYFCASSVGWGSSTGELFFGEGSRLTVL.

The rearrangement joins TRBV30 to TRBJ2-1; tentatively, D is TRBD1 (6 bases). The V and J ends lost 3 bases and 0 bases respectively, with 12 bases between them. CDR3 length: 15 amino acids. Germline CDR1 GTSNPN, CDR2 SVGIG (reference sequence). CDR3 nucleotides: TGTGCCTGGAGATCTTACAGGGACTCCTACAATGAGCAGTTCTTC. Its translation is CAWRSYRDSYNEQFF. The whole variable domain, filled in from reference TRBV30 and TRBJ2-1, reads SQTIHQWPATLVQPVGSPLSLECTVEGTSNPNLYWYRQAAGRGLQLLFYSVGIGQISSEVPQNLSASRPQDRQFILSSKKLLLSDSGFYLCAWRSYRDSYNEQFFGPGTRLTVL.

The chain carries TRBV5-1 and TRBJ1-1; tentative D call: TRBD1 (5 bases). This CDR3 comprises 17 residues. Per the germline V gene, CDR1 is SGHRS and CDR2 is YFSETQ. Trimming pared 3 bases from V and 3 bases from J, leaving 21 bases between. CDR3: CASSSRSGGGVHTEAFF. CDR3 sequence (DNA): TGCGCCAGCAGCTCCCGATCGGGTGGGGGGGTTCACACTGAAGCTTTCTTT.

The chain recombines TRBV27 with TRBJ1-5; D gene ambiguous. In germline, CDR1 is MNHEY, CDR2 SMNVEV (reference sequence). With 6 bases removed from V and 4 bases from J, the gap between germline ends came to 16 bases. CDR3 length: 15 amino acids. CDR3 amino acids: CASSSRGGWNQPQHF. The CDR3 bases are TGTGCCAGCAGCTCGCGGGGAGGGTGGAATCAGCCCCAGCATTTT.

This sequence joins TRBV19 and TRBJ1-4; D call uncertain. Per germline, CDR1 LNHDA and CDR2 SQIVND (reference sequence). The CDR3 has 16 residues. V was cut by 5 bases and J by 5 bases, with 18 bases left in between. The CDR3 protein is CASSQDVRGNNEKLFF. The DNA for the CDR3 is TGTGCCAGTAGTCAAGATGTGCGGGGTAACAATGAAAAACTGTTTTTT.

The V call is TRBV6-4, the J call TRBJ2-3, with TRBD2 matching over 9 bases. Germline CDR1 reads MRHNA; CDR2 reads SNTAGT. Trimming cost V 8 bases and J 6 bases; bases outside gene matches: 9. CDR3 length: 14 residues. CDR3 sequence (DNA): TGTGCCAGCTCCGAGCGGGGGGCCACGGATACGCAGTATTTT. Encoded protein: CASSERGATDTQYF.

The J gene is TRBJ1-2, the V gene TRBV6-6; possible D gene TRBD1, 5 bases. Germline V lookup: CDR1 MNHNY, CDR2 SVGAGI (reference sequence). Trimming took 11 bases from V and 3 from J, leaving 16 bases between them. The CDR3 totals 13 residues. The DNA of the CDR3 is TGTGCCGGGCGCCGGGGGGAGGACTATGGCTACACCTTC. Amino acid sequence: CAGRRGEDYGYTF.

The CDR3 DNA reads TGTGCCAGCTCACCAACGAGGCCGGACGGGGAGCTGTTTTTT. This gives the protein CASSPTRPDGELFF. The chain carries TRBV18 and TRBJ2-2; no clear D gene. Germline V gives CDR1 KGHSH, CDR2 LQKENI. V was shortened by 2 bases and J by 7 bases, with 11 bases between the two germline ends. The length of the CDR3 is 14 residues.

The gene calls are TRBV2 and TRBJ1-2; D may be TRBD1 (5 bases). CDR3 length: 12 residues. V was pared by 7 bases and J by 7 bases, with 13 bases between. CDR1 SNHLY and CDR2 FYNNEI come from the germline V gene. CDR3 in DNA: TGTGCCAGCAAAGTTCAGGGAAGTGGCTACACCTTC. This translates into CASKVQGSGYTF.

The chain uses TRBV7-6 and TRBJ2-7; D uncertain. The CDR3 spans 13 residues. Trimming stripped 5 bases from V and 3 bases from J, with 11 bases between. CDR1 is SGHVS, CDR2 FNYEAQ, per germline. CDR3 loop: CASSPTYSYEQYF. The DNA of the CDR3 is TGTGCCAGCAGCCCAACCTACAGCTACGAGCAGTACTTC. The whole variable domain, filled in from reference TRBV7-6 and TRBJ2-7, reads GAGVSQSPRYKVTKRGQDVALRCDPISGHVSLYWYRQALGQGPEFLTYFNYEAQQDKSGLPNDRFSAERPEGSISTLTIQRTEQRDSAMYRCASSPTYSYEQYFGPGTRLTVT.